This T cell receptor beta chain was documented in a study of pediatric ulcerative colitis. The data were produced by immunoSEQ multiplex PCR, yet TCRdb's version contains in-frame clones alone and is incomplete. This sample carries 55,000 to 70,000 clones, around 87% of them seen once, and the ten largest clones take approximately 1.5%. CDR1 and CDR2 (germline): SGHKS, YYEKEE (reference sequence). Deletions cut 7 bases from V and 1 base from J, with 8 bases between. The CDR3 contains 12 residues. What was sequenced was blood. J is TRBJ1-1 and V is TRBV5-5, with D unresolved. The sequence was collected from a boy between 5 and 17 years old who was a control in a study of pediatric ulcerative colitis. The CDR3 DNA sequence: TGTGCCAGCCATCCGCCGAACACTGAAGCTTTCTTT. Amino acids: CASHPPNTEAFF.